The 21 T cell receptor beta chains given below trace back to one sample, sequenced in a study of cytomegalovirus exposure and HLA in healthy donors. Researchers ran the PCR with 60 Vbeta and 13 Jbeta primers. Sequencing used immunoSEQ multiplex PCR; TCRdb keeps in-frame clones, though not all of them. Of roughly 240,000 clones listed, around 84% were seen once; the top ten hold 0.2% to 0.25%. Sequencing used PBMCs. These receptors were taken from a girl aged 2 to 9 in good health and CMV-seronegative.

This chain joins TRBV19 and TRBJ1-2; 8 bases match TRBD1. The germline V gene has CDR1 LNHDA and CDR2 SQIVND (reference sequence). The CDR3 totals 14 residues. V shed 6 bases, J shed 3 bases, and the junction held 6 bases outside the gene matches. The CDR3 sequence is CASSSGTGDYGYTF. CDR3 bases: TGTGCCAGTAGCTCCGGGACAGGCGACTATGGCTACACCTTC.

The genes are TRBV10-3 and TRBJ1-4; D call uncertain. Germline lookup yields CDR1 ENHRY and CDR2 SYGVKD. V was pared by 6 bases and J by 4 bases, with 9 bases between. The CDR3 sequence is 13 residues long. As DNA, the CDR3 is TGTGCCATCAGCCTGGGCCTTAATGAAAAACTGTTTTTT. Translation gives CAISLGLNEKLFF.

The chain is built from TRBV6-4 and TRBJ1-2; the D gene is possibly TRBD1 (6 bases). The V end lost 7 bases, the J end lost 3 bases, and 18 bases lay between the germline ends. Looked up from germline, CDR1 is MRHNA and CDR2 is SNTAGT. There are 15 residues in the CDR3. This CDR3 is CASTPPWGGHYGYTF. The CDR3 DNA reads as TGTGCCAGCACGCCGCCTTGGGGGGGCCACTATGGCTACACCTTC.

This chain connects TRBV10-3 to TRBJ2-5; no clear D gene. This CDR3 spans 12 amino acids. V dropped 2 bases and J dropped 2 bases, with 3 bases sitting between them. Germline V CDR1 and CDR2: ENHRY, SYGVKD. CDR3 DNA: TGTGCCATCAGTGAGGCGCAAGAGACCCAGTACTTC. This codes for CAISEAQETQYF.

This clone was recorded a few times. The rearrangement uses TRBV5-8 and TRBJ1-4, with 10 bases aligning to TRBD1. The V segment lost 5 bases and the J segment 6 bases; nucleotides outside the gene matches: 10. Germline lookup yields CDR1 SGHTS and CDR2 YDEGEE. CDR3 length: 16 amino acids. The chain's CDR3 is CASSYGTGVADEKLFF. In DNA form, the CDR3 reads TGTGCCAGCAGTTATGGGACAGGGGTAGCGGATGAAAAACTGTTTTTT.

The V call is TRBV4-2, the J call TRBJ2-7; a possible D gene is TRBD1 (5 bases). The V gene's germline CDR1 is LGHNA and CDR2 YNFKEQ. The CDR3 has 14 amino acids. Between the trimmed V and J ends, which lost 0 bases and 3 bases, there was a span of 9 bases. CDR3 region: CASSQDWGLYEQYF. In DNA form, the CDR3 reads TGTGCCAGCAGCCAAGATTGGGGCCTCTACGAGCAGTACTTC.

This chain joins TRBV7-6 and TRBJ2-1; 11 bases align to TRBD2. Germline V gene sequence: CDR1 SGHVS, CDR2 FNYEAQ. V gave up 5 bases and J gave up 5 bases; unmatched junction bases: 17. This CDR3 spans 19 amino acids. The CDR3 sequence: CASSPTKGRLAGIHNEQFF. CDR3 nucleotides: TGTGCCAGCAGCCCAACCAAGGGCCGACTAGCGGGAATCCACAATGAGCAGTTCTTC. Complete variable domain (other parts from reference TRBV7-6 and TRBJ2-1): GAGVSQSPRYKVTKRGQDVALRCDPISGHVSLYWYRQALGQGPEFLTYFNYEAQQDKSGLPNDRFSAERPEGSISTLTIQRTEQRDSAMYRCASSPTKGRLAGIHNEQFFGPGTRLTVL.

The genes are TRBV19 and TRBJ1-2, with 7 bases that match TRBD1. Germline V gene data show CDR1 as LNHDA and CDR2 as SQIVND (reference sequence). After removal of 5 bases from V and 3 bases from J, the junction contained 3 bases not matched to a gene. The CDR3 extends over 13 amino acids. CDR3 residues: CASSPTGDYGYTF. The DNA of the CDR3 is TGTGCCAGTAGTCCCACAGGGGACTATGGCTACACCTTC.

The chain joins TRBV7-2 to TRBJ1-5; no reliable D call. V was shortened by 1 base and J by 6 bases, with 7 bases between the two germline ends. Germline V gives CDR1 SGHTA, CDR2 FQGNSA. CDR3 length: 13 amino acids. Written as DNA, the CDR3 is TGTGCCAGCAGCTTAGTTTCCGGTCAGCCCCAGCATTTT. It translates to CASSLVSGQPQHF.

The chain carries TRBV6-5 and TRBJ2-3, with a weak D call TRBD2 (6 bases). Germline values: CDR1 MNHEY, CDR2 SVGAGI. CDR3 length equals 14 residues. V gave up 7 bases and J gave up 0 bases, with 11 bases separating them. This CDR3 is CASKAGFSTDTQYF. The CDR3 DNA follows: TGTGCCAGCAAGGCGGGGTTTAGCACAGATACGCAGTATTTT.

The chain uses TRBV5-1 and TRBJ2-1, with 7 bases lining up with TRBD2. CDR3 length: 16 residues. CDR1 is SGHRS, CDR2 YFSETQ, per germline. V shed 4 bases, J shed 3 bases, and the junction held 10 bases outside the gene matches. The CDR3 region has the DNA TGCGCCAGCAGCCCGGGAGGAGCGACCATCTACAATGAGCAGTTCTTC. This gives the protein CASSPGGATIYNEQFF.

As for this clone: At one end the junction does not follow the germline gene, possibly because of a read error. The chain couples TRBV6-1 to TRBJ1-2, with TRBD1 matching over 7 bases. Germline V gene lookup returns CDR1 MNHNS and CDR2 SASEGT. The CDR3 has 13 residues. The CDR3 protein is CASSEPGVGGYPF. The CDR3 DNA reads TGTGCCAGCAGTGAACCAGGGGTAGGGGGCTACCCCTTC.

This clone has just a few counts. The chain joins TRBV6-5 to TRBJ2-7; TRBD1 matches at 10 bases. The CDR3 covers 15 residues. The germline gives CDR1 MNHEY, CDR2 SVGAGI. Unmatched junction bases numbered 5, after V lost 5 bases and J lost 1 base. DNA of the CDR3: TGTGCCAGCAGTCAAGGGACAGGGGCTTCCTACGAGCAGTACTTC. It codes for CASSQGTGASYEQYF.

This chain joins TRBV2 and TRBJ1-5; 9 bases line up with TRBD1. Unmatched junction bases numbered 3, after V lost 6 bases and J lost 0 bases. The CDR3 sequence is 15 residues long. Germline V gene data show CDR1 as SNHLY and CDR2 as FYNNEI. The CDR3 region has the DNA TGTGCCAGCAGCGACAGGGGGAATAGCAATCAGCCCCAGCATTTT. This translates into CASSDRGNSNQPQHF.

The chain carries TRBV19 and TRBJ1-1; 7 bases are a match to TRBD1. Germline-derived CDR1 and CDR2 are LNHDA and SQIVND (reference sequence). CDR3 length: 15 amino acids. V was clipped by 6 bases and J by 1 base; unmatched bases: 8. The CDR3 sequence is CASSPPGQKNTEAFF. In DNA form, the CDR3 reads TGTGCCAGTAGCCCTCCGGGACAGAAGAACACTGAAGCTTTCTTT.

This sequence joins TRBV19 and TRBJ2-3; no reliable D call. The germline V and J ends were trimmed by 3 bases and 10 bases, with 5 bases remaining between them. Germline V CDR1 and CDR2: LNHDA, SQIVND (reference sequence). The CDR3 is 10 residues long. The CDR3 DNA sequence: TGTGCCAGTAGTATTCCTCCGCAGTATTTT. Translated: CASSIPPQYF.

Concerning this clone itself: Its ends do not fully match the called genes, so a read error is possible. V gene TRBV6-1 combines with J gene TRBJ1-4, with D possibly TRBD1 on 5 matching bases. This CDR3 spans 14 amino acids. Looked up from germline, CDR1 is MNHNS and CDR2 is SASEGT. CDR3 bases: TGTGCCAGTAACCCCTCGCAGGGATACGAAAAACTGTCTTTT. Protein sequence: CASNPSQGYEKLSF.

The rearrangement links TRBV7-9 to TRBJ2-7; 8 bases match TRBD2. Per germline, CDR1 SEHNR and CDR2 FQNEAQ (reference sequence). This CDR3 is built from 14 residues. V lost 3 bases and J lost 0; bases outside the gene matches: 1. CDR3 coding DNA: TGTGCCAGCAGCTTTGGGACTAGCTCCTACGAGCAGTACTTC. Translated: CASSFGTSSYEQYF.

This chain links TRBV18 with TRBJ2-3; TRBD2 agrees at 12 bases. The V and J ends lost 2 bases and 4 bases, in that order; junction bases with no gene match: 7. The V gene's germline CDR1 is KGHSH and CDR2 LQKENI. CDR3 length: 17 residues. CDR3 in amino acids: CASSPMTSGRWADTQYF. The CDR3 DNA sequence: TGTGCCAGCTCACCAATGACTAGCGGGAGATGGGCAGATACGCAGTATTTT.

V usage is TRBV30 and J usage is TRBJ1-1; TRBD1 aligns across 8 bases. CDR3 length: 14 amino acids. Germline trimming cut 3 bases from V and 1 base from J; bases unmatched to any gene: 4. Germline V gene sequence: CDR1 GTSNPN, CDR2 SVGIG (reference sequence). CDR3 nucleotide sequence: TGTGCCTGGAGCCCCGGGACAGGGAACACTGAAGCTTTCTTT. Translated: CAWSPGTGNTEAFF.

This chain uses TRBV12-5 with TRBJ1-2; 8 nucleotides agree with TRBD1. The J segment lost 3 bases and the V segment lost 3 bases, leaving 9 bases of the junction unmatched. Germline assignment: CDR1 LGHNT and CDR2 FRNRAP. The CDR3 runs 16 residues. This chain's CDR3 is CASGFLGQGPHYGYTF. CDR3 nucleotide sequence: TGTGCTAGTGGTTTCCTCGGACAGGGCCCACACTATGGCTACACCTTC. The full variable domain, completed using reference TRBV12-5 and TRBJ1-2, is DARVTQTPRHKVTEMGQEVTMRCQPILGHNTVFWYRQTMMQGLELLAYFRNRAPLDDSGMPKDRFSAEMPDATLATLKIQPSEPRDSAVYFCASGFLGQGPHYGYTFGSGTRLTVV.